The 16 T cell receptor beta chains below come from one sample, sequenced in a study of cytotoxic CD8 clonotypes in ibrutinib-treated CLL. The data were produced by immunoSEQ multiplex PCR, yet TCRdb's version contains in-frame clones alone and is incomplete. The table shows over 140,000 clones, with over 75% occurring only once. The starting material was PBMCs, obtained after 36 months of ibrutinib treatment. These TCRs come from a human donor with chronic lymphocytic leukemia.

This rearrangement joins TRBV5-1 to TRBJ2-3, with D hard to call. This CDR3 is built from 17 residues. The germline gives CDR1 SGHRS, CDR2 YFSETQ. Trimming pared 1 base from V and 1 base from J, leaving 16 bases between. As DNA, the CDR3 is TGCGCCAGCAGCTTGATATCGGTTTCTCTTGGCACAGATACGCAGTATTTT. Residues: CASSLISVSLGTDTQYF.

J is TRBJ1-2 and V is TRBV19; D is uncertain. Germline V gene data show CDR1 as LNHDA and CDR2 as SQIVND (reference sequence). There are 11 residues in the CDR3. Trimming removed 3 bases from V and 8 bases from J, with 7 bases in between. CDR3 DNA sequence: TGTGCCAGTAGTATGGCCCTCGGCTACACCTTC. Translating gives CASSMALGYTF.

V gene TRBV5-1 combines with J gene TRBJ1-4; D gene ambiguous. CDR1 and CDR2 (germline): SGHRS, YFSETQ. This CDR3 contains 14 residues. The V end was cut by 0 bases, the J end by 5 bases, with 8 bases between. The CDR3 spells CASSLGGGNEKLFF. The DNA for the CDR3 is TGCGCCAGCAGCTTGGGTGGAGGAAATGAAAAACTGTTTTTT.

This clone was detected only a few times. The chain joins TRBV19 to TRBJ1-2; possible D gene TRBD1, 6 bases. The length of the CDR3 is 11 residues. The germline CDR1 and CDR2 sequences are LNHDA and SQIVND (reference sequence). V was shortened by 8 bases and J by 4 bases, with 8 bases between the two germline ends. The CDR3 here is CASLQGYGYTF. The CDR3, as DNA: TGTGCCAGTTTACAGGGCTATGGCTACACCTTC.

The chain uses TRBV6-6 and TRBJ1-1; D uncertain. This CDR3 is built from 13 residues. V was shortened by 0 bases and J by 1 base, with 3 bases between the two germline ends. CDR1 and CDR2 (germline): MNHNY, SVGAGI (reference sequence). The CDR3 here is CASSYSTNTEAFF. The DNA of the CDR3 is TGTGCCAGCAGTTACTCGACGAACACTGAAGCTTTCTTT.

The chain carries TRBV11-2 and TRBJ2-5, with D perhaps matching TRBD2 (6 bases). Germline V CDR1 and CDR2: SGHAT, FQNNGV. CDR3 length: 13 amino acids. The V and J ends lost 5 bases and 7 bases respectively, with 14 bases between them. CDR3 nucleotides: TGTGCCAGCAGCGCTGGAGGGCGGGGGACCCAGTACTTC. Translating gives CASSAGGRGTQYF. Filled out from reference TRBV11-2 and TRBJ2-5, the complete variable domain reads EAGVAQSPRYKIIEKRQSVAFWCNPISGHATLYWYQQILGQGPKLLIQFQNNGVVDDSQLPKDRFSAERLKGVDSTLKIQPAKLEDSAVYLCASSAGGRGTQYFGPGTRLLVL.

The genes are TRBV28 and TRBJ1-1; weak D call: TRBD1 (6 bases). Trimming left V 3 bases short and J 3 bases short, with 14 bases between. Germline CDR1 and CDR2: MDHEN and SYDVKM. The CDR3 is 15 amino acids. The CDR3 spells CASSFFGAGDTEAFF. CDR3 nucleotide sequence: TGTGCCAGCAGTTTCTTCGGGGCAGGGGACACTGAAGCTTTCTTT.

The rearrangement uses TRBV21-1 and TRBJ2-2; the table names TRBD2, a call not compared with the DNA. TRBV21-1 counts as a pseudogene. This CDR3 comprises 12 residues. The chain's CDR3 is CASNRKTGELFF. The CDR3 DNA sequence: TGTGCCAGCAATAGAAAGACCGGGGAGCTGTTTTTT.

The chain joins TRBV19 to TRBJ1-2, with D maybe TRBD1 (5 bases). The CDR3 contains 13 residues. V lost 5 bases to trimming and J lost 4 bases, with 11 bases between them. Germline CDR1 is LNHDA and CDR2 is SQIVND (reference sequence). The CDR3 reads CASSSRGFYGYTF. The CDR3 nucleotides read TGTGCCAGTAGTTCTAGGGGCTTCTATGGCTACACCTTC.

This rearrangement joins TRBV6-5 to TRBJ2-7; TRBD1 matches 7 bases. CDR3 length: 14 amino acids. Germline assignment: CDR1 MNHEY and CDR2 SVGAGI. The junction had 8 bases not matched to a gene; V was cut back by 4 bases and J by 5 bases. Here the CDR3 DNA reads TGTGCCAGCAGTTCACAGGGGCCGGAGGACGAGCAGTACTTC. Translating it yields CASSSQGPEDEQYF.

V and J are TRBV5-1 and TRBJ2-1; D is possibly TRBD1 or TRBD2 (6 bases each). Germline-derived CDR1 and CDR2 are SGHRS and YFSETQ. Trimming left V 2 bases short and J 6 bases short, with 12 bases between. This CDR3 has 14 amino acids. The CDR3 sequence: CASSFGGGSNEQFF. For the CDR3, the DNA is TGCGCCAGCAGCTTTGGAGGGGGGAGCAATGAGCAGTTCTTC. The full variable domain, with the rest looked up from reference TRBV5-1 and TRBJ2-1, is KAGVTQTPRYLIKTRGQQVTLSCSPISGHRSVSWYQQTPGQGLQFLFEYFSETQRNKGNFPGRFSGRQFSNSRSEMNVSTLELGDSALYLCASSFGGGSNEQFFGPGTRLTVL.

The chain joins TRBV10-3 to TRBJ2-7; unclear D gene. The CDR3 spans 13 residues. Trimming shortened V by 4 bases and J by 6 bases, and 13 bases separated the two germline ends. Germline CDR1 ENHRY, CDR2 SYGVKD. CDR3 bases: TGTGCCATCAGTGTCGGACCCGGGTTCGAGCAGTACTTC. It translates to CAISVGPGFEQYF.

The V and J genes are TRBV19 and TRBJ2-5, with unresolved D. Near its end, the DNA agrees better with TRBJ2-7, so the J call may be wrong. Germline values: CDR1 LNHDA, CDR2 SQIVND (reference sequence). CDR3 length: 12 amino acids. The CDR3 region has the DNA TGTGCCAGTAGTATCGGCCCGTACGAGCAGTACTTC. Translation gives CASSIGPYEQYF.

This rearrangement joins TRBV7-6 to TRBJ2-2; D not certain. V was cut by 5 bases and J by 4 bases, with 8 bases left in between. CDR1 and CDR2 from the germline V gene are SGHVS and FNYEAQ. The CDR3 extends over 13 amino acids. CDR3: CASSIHTTGELFF. CDR3 in DNA: TGTGCCAGCAGCATTCATACCACCGGGGAGCTGTTTTTT.

This rearrangement joins TRBV19 to TRBJ1-5, with 9 bases aligning to TRBD1. The CDR3 extends over 15 amino acids. The V gene's germline CDR1 is LNHDA and CDR2 SQIVND (reference sequence). Unmatched junction bases numbered 6, after V lost 3 bases and J lost 6 bases. DNA for the CDR3: TGTGCCAGTAGTATCATGGACAGGGGTCGTCAGCCCCAGCATTTT. Translated, it gives CASSIMDRGRQPQHF.

The chain employs TRBV6-1 and TRBJ1-2, with D maybe TRBD1 (5 bases). Trimming shortened V by 4 bases and J by 5 bases, and 14 bases separated the two germline ends. The germline gives CDR1 MNHNS, CDR2 SASEGT. The CDR3 is 14 amino acids. The CDR3 loop reads CASSVRGDSYGYTF. The CDR3 nucleotides read TGTGCCAGCAGTGTCCGGGGGGACTCTTATGGCTACACCTTC.